Each of the 17 T cell receptor delta chains below was sequenced from the same sample in a study of delta chains in infants with herpesvirus infections. Gamma-chain- and delta-chain-specific primers converted PBMC RNA into TCR cDNA. TCRdb re-processed the RT-PCR reads via CATT. This table has approximately 890 delta-chain clones, approximately 40% appearing once. Sequences were derived from peripheral blood, sampled at time point 1 of longitudinal follow-up. Receptors originate from a human donor who was a Ugandan infant, either HIV-exposed or HIV-unexposed (not recorded which).

This clone was counted once. A single base separates this from a much larger clone, so it may be a read error. Within the sample, other DNA sequences also encode this same CDR3. V is TRDV2 and J is TRDJ1; D not resolved. The V end was cut by 4 bases, the J end by 0 bases, with 17 bases between. Germline lookup yields CDR1 GEAIGNYY and CDR2 EKD. The CDR3 consists of 16 residues. In nucleotides, the CDR3 is TGTGCCTGTGATATTTCGCGGATTCAGTACACCGATAAACTCATCTTT. This gives the protein CACDISRIQYTDKLIF.

With respect to this clone: A far larger clone is just one base off, so this is likely a read error. The identical CDR3 is also encoded by other nucleotide sequences in the sample. The V and J genes are TRDV1 and TRDJ1, with 7 bases that match TRDD3. This CDR3 contains 22 residues. Germline-derived CDR1 and CDR2 are TSWWSYY and QGS. Trimming took 6 bases from V and 0 from J; bases not matched to a gene: 28. In DNA form, the CDR3 reads TGTGCTCTTGGAGCCTATCCCCAGACTATACTGGGGTCTAGGTTGTACACCGATAAACTCATCTTT. As protein: CALGAYPQTILGSRLYTDKLIF.

On this clone itself: This likely reflects a read error, since a far larger clone is one base away. The chain is built from TRDV1 and TRDJ1; 8 bases align to TRDD3. CDR1 and CDR2 from the germline V gene are TSWWSYY and QGS. This CDR3 is 20 amino acids long. V lost 5 bases, J lost 0 bases, and 20 bases stayed unmatched. This CDR3 is CALGRLFLQLGGRYTDKLIF. CDR3 in DNA: TGTGCTCTTGGGAGACTTTTCCTGCAACTGGGGGGTAGATACACCGATAAACTCATCTTT.

This clone is medium-sized (0.01 to 0.1%) by share. This rearrangement joins TRDV2 to TRDJ2; 9 bases are a match to TRDD3. Germline V lookup: CDR1 GEAIGNYY, CDR2 EKD. After removal of 3 bases from V and 1 base from J, the junction contained 5 bases not matched to a gene. The CDR3 is 16 residues long. The chain's CDR3 is CACDFLLGDLTAQLFF. The CDR3 nucleotides are TGTGCCTGTGACTTCCTACTGGGGGATTTGACAGCACAACTCTTCTTT.

Relative to its sample, this clone is large (0.1 to 1%). The sample holds other DNA sequences that translate to the same CDR3. The chain couples TRDV2 to TRDJ3; D not certain. The CDR3 runs 13 residues. Germline V gives CDR1 GEAIGNYY, CDR2 EKD. V was trimmed by 0 bases and J by 4 bases, leaving 0 bases between them. The CDR3: CACDTWDTRQMFF. DNA of the CDR3: TGTGCCTGTGACACCTGGGACACCCGACAGATGTTTTTC.

Sample share makes this clone medium-sized. The chain has TRDV1 and TRDJ1; 9 nucleotides align to TRDD3. The CDR3 sequence is 26 residues long. The junction had 33 bases not matched to a gene; V was cut back by 1 base and J by 0 bases. Germline CDR1 is TSWWSYY and CDR2 is QGS. The CDR3 spells CALGERFSSTRTYWGTTDQYTDKLIF. CDR3 DNA: TGTGCTCTTGGGGAACGGTTCAGCTCTACCCGGACGTACTGGGGGACGACGGACCAATACACCGATAAACTCATCTTT.

This clone is labeled as large (0.1 to 1%). J is TRDJ3 and V is TRDV2, with 10 bases that match TRDD3. The CDR3 is 19 amino acids. Germline lookup yields CDR1 GEAIGNYY and CDR2 EKD. The ends lost 1 base at V and 0 bases at J; junction bases unmatched: 5. CDR3 in amino acids: CACDTGGYPSSWDTRQMFF. The CDR3 coding sequence is TGTGCCTGTGACACTGGGGGATACCCGAGCTCCTGGGACACCCGACAGATGTTTTTC.

For this clone: A far larger clone is one nucleotide away, so this likely arose from a read error. The chain is built from TRDV2 and TRDJ3, with a weak D call TRDD3 (5 bases). This CDR3 is built from 22 residues. Germline CDR1 is GEAIGNYY and CDR2 is EKD. The CDR3 sequence: CACDPLADKAGASSWDTRQTFF. The CDR3 region has the DNA TGTGCCTGTGACCCACTGGCTGATAAGGCGGGGGCTAGCTCCTGGGACACCCGACAGACGTTTTTC.

As regards this clone: A far larger clone is just one base off, so this is likely a read error. The chain joins TRDV1 to TRDJ1; a weak D match, TRDD3 (5 bases). The V gene lost 1 base and the J gene lost 0 bases, with 24 bases spanning the gap. Germline CDR1 is TSWWSYY and CDR2 is QGS. The CDR3 sequence is 20 residues long. CDR3 sequence: CALGERGSLVWVPYTDKLIF. CDR3 DNA: TGTGCTCTTGGGGAACGGGGGTCCTTGGTATGGGTACCTTACACCGATAAACTCATCTTT.

In the case of this clone: A far larger clone is a single base away, which makes a read error likely. The same CDR3 arises from other DNA sequences in this sample as well. This chain links TRDV3 with TRDJ1, with TRDD3 identical over 10 bases. Germline lookup yields CDR1 TVYSNPD and CDR2 GDNSRS (reference sequence). V lost 3 bases, J lost 5 bases, and 9 bases stayed unmatched. The CDR3 is 14 residues long. CDR3 nucleotide sequence: TGTGCCTTGACCTGGGGGATAGGGGCTGATAAACTCATCTTT. This gives the protein CALTWGIGADKLIF.

This clone counts as medium-sized. The same CDR3 also results from other DNA sequences found in this sample. The rearrangement links TRDV2 to TRDJ3; either TRDD1 or TRDD3 may fit D (5 bases each). Trimming took 0 bases from V and 0 from J, leaving 14 bases between them. The CDR3 consists of 19 residues. Germline V gene sequence: CDR1 GEAIGNYY, CDR2 EKD. Written as DNA, the CDR3 is TGTGCCTGTGACACCGTTGGGGAGAATAGCTCCTGGGACACCCGACAGATGTTTTTC. Protein sequence: CACDTVGENSSWDTRQMFF.

By its share, this clone is medium-sized. The chain links TRDV2 to TRDJ2; 13 bases map to TRDD3. Germline V CDR1 and CDR2: GEAIGNYY, EKD. The CDR3 contains 18 residues. V lost 0 bases, J lost 4 bases, and 7 bases stayed unmatched. The CDR3 protein is CACDTVLGDTRETAQLFF. The DNA for the CDR3 is TGTGCCTGTGACACCGTACTGGGGGATACGCGGGAGACAGCACAACTCTTCTTT.

Points on this clone: This sequence may be a read error, since a much larger clone differs from it by one base. The same CDR3 arises from other DNA sequences in this sample as well. J is TRDJ1 and V is TRDV1; 8 nucleotides agree with TRDD3. In germline, CDR1 is TSWWSYY, CDR2 QGS. The CDR3 covers 16 residues. With V trimmed by 1 base and J by 10 bases, 14 bases remained unmatched. The CDR3 spells CALGERRPTYWGLLIF. The CDR3 DNA is TGTGCTCTTGGGGAACGGCGACCCACGTACTGGGGGCTACTCATCTTT.

By frequency in the sample, this clone is large. This sample also contains other DNA sequences that code for the same CDR3. The chain combines TRDV2 with TRDJ1, with 11 bases matching TRDD3. Germline values: CDR1 GEAIGNYY, CDR2 EKD. The CDR3 sequence is 20 residues long. The junction had 18 bases not matched to a gene; V was cut back by 0 bases and J by 4 bases. CDR3 loop: CACDTLVGGYDPGYSDKLIF. Written as DNA, the CDR3 is TGTGCCTGTGACACCCTTGTTGGGGGATACGACCCCGGGTACAGCGATAAACTCATCTTT.

This clone is deemed large. V usage is TRDV2 and J usage is TRDJ3; 9 nucleotides line up with TRDD3. CDR3 length: 15 residues. V was clipped by 3 bases and J by 5 bases; unmatched bases: 1. Germline loops: CDR1 GEAIGNYY, CDR2 EKD. CDR3 coding DNA: TGTGCCTGTGACTGGGGGATAGGGGACACCCGACAGATGTTTTTC. It yields the protein CACDWGIGDTRQMFF.

This clone was seen a handful of times. The rearrangement joins TRDV2 to TRDJ3; 10 bases line up with TRDD3. The V gene end was trimmed by 1 base and the J gene end by 0 bases; junction bases not matched to a gene: 2. This CDR3 has 18 amino acids. The germline CDR1 and CDR2 sequences are GEAIGNYY and EKD. DNA of the CDR3: TGTGCCTGTGACACTGGGGGATACTTCTCCTGGGACACCCGACAGATGTTTTTC. Its protein is CACDTGGYFSWDTRQMFF.

This clone has more than one count but fewer than ten. This could be a read error, since a much larger clone is one nucleotide away. Different DNA sequences within this sample yield the same CDR3. The chain couples TRDV2 to TRDJ3, with 8 nucleotides matching TRDD3. CDR3 length equals 19 residues. Germline CDR1 GEAIGNYY, CDR2 EKD. CDR3 coding DNA: TGTGCCTGTGACTCCGCACTGGGGGGCAGCTCCTGGGACACCAGACAGATGTTTTTC. This sequence encodes CACDSALGGSSWDTRQMFF.